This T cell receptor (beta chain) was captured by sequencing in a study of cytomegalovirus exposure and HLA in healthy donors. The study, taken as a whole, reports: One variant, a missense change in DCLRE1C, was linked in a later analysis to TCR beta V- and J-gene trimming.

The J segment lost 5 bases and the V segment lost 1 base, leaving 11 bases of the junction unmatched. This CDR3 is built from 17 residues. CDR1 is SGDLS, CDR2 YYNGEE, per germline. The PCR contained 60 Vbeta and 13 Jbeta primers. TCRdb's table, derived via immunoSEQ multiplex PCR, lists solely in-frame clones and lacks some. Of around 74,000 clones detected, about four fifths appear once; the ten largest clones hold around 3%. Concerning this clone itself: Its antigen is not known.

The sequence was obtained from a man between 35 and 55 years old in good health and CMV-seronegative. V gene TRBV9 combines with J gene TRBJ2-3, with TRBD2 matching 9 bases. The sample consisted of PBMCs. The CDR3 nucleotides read TGTGCCAGCAGCGTACGGTGGGGTGCGGGGGGGCTAGATACGCAGTATTTT. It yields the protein CASSVRWGAGGLDTQYF.